The 10 T cell receptor beta chains listed next were all sequenced from one sample in a study of CXCR3-negative and CXCR3-positive naive CD8 T cells. The study made its TRB cDNA libraries by 5' RACE, adding UMI labels. TCRdb re-called the 5' RACE reads, yielding one record per CDR3 amino acid sequence without DNA. The table lists fewer than 90,000 distinct CDR3 sequences, with about 1.6% in the top ten. The specimen sequenced was naive CXCR3- CD8+ T cells from blood. The sample's subset: CD45RO-CCR7+CD27+CD95- naive CD8+ T cells lacking CXCR3 (TNR3-). Receptor source: a human donor in good health. Some clones in this sample may be carry-over from other donors' samples.

V and J are TRBV5-1 and TRBJ2-7; TCRdb calls TRBD2, which cannot be checked without DNA. Germline lookup yields CDR1 SGHRS and CDR2 YFSETQ. This CDR3 contains 13 residues. Here the CDR3 reads CASSYGPRYEQYF.

The rearrangement uses TRBV29-1 and TRBJ2-1; there is no DNA to check the TCRdb D call of TRBD1. The CDR3 runs 13 residues. Germline V CDR1 and CDR2: SQVTM, ANQGSEA. CDR3 amino acids: CSVFGTVYNEQFF.

The CDR3 protein is CASTRGQEAFF. The V call is TRBV2, the J call TRBJ1-1; checking the TCRdb D call of TRBD1 is not possible without DNA. CDR1 SNHLY and CDR2 FYNNEI come from the germline V gene. The CDR3 consists of 11 residues.

V usage is TRBV25-1 and J usage is TRBJ2-5; there is no DNA to check the TCRdb D call of TRBD2. Germline loops: CDR1 MGHDK, CDR2 SYGVNS. The length of the CDR3 is 12 residues. CDR3 residues: CASLTEGETQYF.

This chain links TRBV28 with TRBJ2-1; the TCRdb call, TRBD2, lacks DNA for checking. The CDR3 length is 15 residues. CDR1 is MDHEN, CDR2 SYDVKM, per germline. The CDR3 protein is CATIPPGLAYNEQFF.

The rearrangement links TRBV29-1 to TRBJ2-3; TCRdb names TRBD2, which stays unverified in the absence of DNA. The CDR3 contains 13 residues. CDR1 is SQVTM and CDR2 is ANQGSEA in the germline V gene. The CDR3 here is CSVLAGDTDTQYF.

The V gene is TRBV29-1, the J gene TRBJ2-7; with no DNA, the TCRdb D assignment of TRBD1 cannot be verified. This CDR3 is 16 amino acids long. The germline CDR1 and CDR2 sequences are SQVTM and ANQGSEA. CDR3 loop: CSVELTGQSPSYEQYF.

This sequence joins TRBV6-5 and TRBJ2-5; as DNA is missing, the TRBD1 call by TCRdb cannot be tested. The germline CDR1 and CDR2 sequences are MNHEY and SVGAGI. The CDR3 has 14 residues. The CDR3 sequence: CASSQAGTRETQYF.

The chain is built from TRBV10-3 and TRBJ2-1. Germline V lookup: CDR1 ENHRY, CDR2 SYGVKD. This CDR3 is built from 13 residues. The CDR3 is CAISDSEGNEQFF.

The chain combines TRBV4-3 with TRBJ2-1. CDR1 and CDR2 (germline): LGHNA, YSLEER. The CDR3 has 16 amino acids. The CDR3 spells CASSQDWLAGLNEQFF.